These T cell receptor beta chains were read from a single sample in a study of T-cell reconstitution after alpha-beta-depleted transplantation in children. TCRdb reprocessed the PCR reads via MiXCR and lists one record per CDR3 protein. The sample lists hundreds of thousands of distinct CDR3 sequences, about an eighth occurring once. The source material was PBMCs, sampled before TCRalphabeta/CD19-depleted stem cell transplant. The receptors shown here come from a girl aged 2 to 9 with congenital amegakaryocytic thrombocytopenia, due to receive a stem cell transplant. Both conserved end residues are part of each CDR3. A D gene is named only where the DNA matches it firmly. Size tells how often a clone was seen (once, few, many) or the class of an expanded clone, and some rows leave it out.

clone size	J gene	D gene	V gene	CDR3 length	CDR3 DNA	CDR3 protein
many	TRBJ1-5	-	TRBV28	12	TGTGCCAGCCACGAAAGCAATCAGCCCCAGCATTTT	CASHESNQPQHF
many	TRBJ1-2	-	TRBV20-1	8	TGCAGTGCTAGACCCGGATCCTTC	CSARPGSF
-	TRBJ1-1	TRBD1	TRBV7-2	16	TGTGCCAGCAGCTTAGTCCCGAAGGGGGCGTTCACTGAAGCTTTCTTT	CASSLVPKGAFTEAFF
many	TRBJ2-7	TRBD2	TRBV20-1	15	TGCAGTGCTAGAGATGGAACTAGCGGGACCTACGAGCAGTACTTC	CSARDGTSGTYEQYF
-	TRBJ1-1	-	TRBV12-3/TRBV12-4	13	TGTGCCAGCAGACCCTTTACGAACACTGAAGCTTTCTTT	CASRPFTNTEAFF
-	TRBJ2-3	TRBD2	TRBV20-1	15	TGCAGTGCTAGGGGAGTCGCGGGAGTAACAGATACGCAGTATTTT	CSARGVAGVTDTQYF
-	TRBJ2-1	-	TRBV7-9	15	TGTGCCAGCAGCTTAGAGAATCGGTGGGGCGATGAGCAGTTCTTC	CASSLENRWGDEQFF
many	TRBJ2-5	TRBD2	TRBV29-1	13	TGCAGCGTTGCCTTTGGGGGGGAAGAGACCCAGTACTTC	CSVAFGGEETQYF
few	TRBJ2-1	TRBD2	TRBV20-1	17	TGCTGTGCTAGAGGAGGAAGTAGCGGGCTGCCGAGTTTAAGGCAGTTCTTC	CCARGGSSGLPSLRQFF
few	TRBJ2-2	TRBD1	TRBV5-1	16	TGCGCCAGCAGCTTGTACGCCAGGGGGACCACCGGGGAGCTGTTTTTT	CASSLYARGTTGELFF
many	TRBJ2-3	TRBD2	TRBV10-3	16	TGTGCCATCAGTGCCTCTAGCGGAGTAGTCACAGATACGCAGTATTTT	CAISASSGVVTDTQYF
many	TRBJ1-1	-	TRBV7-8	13	TGTGCCAGCAGCTTAACAGGGCCCACTGAAGCTTTCTTT	CASSLTGPTEAFF
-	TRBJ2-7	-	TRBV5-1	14	TGCGCCAGCAGCTTGGTGTGGGGGGCATACGAGCAGTACTTC	CASSLVWGAYEQYF
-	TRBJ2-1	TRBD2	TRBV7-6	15	TGTGCCAGCAGCTCGACTAGCGCCCATGAAAATGAGCAGTTCTTC	CASSSTSAHENEQFF
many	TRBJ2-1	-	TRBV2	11	TGTGCCAGCAAGCGGAGGACCCGGCAGTTCTTC	CASKRRTRQFF
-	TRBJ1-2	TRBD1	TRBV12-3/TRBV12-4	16	TGTGCCAGCAGGGGGACAGGCGACAAAATTAACTATGGCTACACCTTC	CASRGTGDKINYGYTF
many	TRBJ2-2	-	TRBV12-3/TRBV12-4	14	TGTGCCAGCAAGCCTAGCGCCAGCACCGGGGAGCTGTTTTTT	CASKPSASTGELFF
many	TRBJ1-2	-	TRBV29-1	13	TGCAGCGTTGATGGGGGGCCAGCCTATGGCTACACCTTC	CSVDGGPAYGYTF
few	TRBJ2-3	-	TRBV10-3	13	TGTGCCATCAGTGAGGTGTCCGCAGATACGCAGTATTTT	CAISEVSADTQYF
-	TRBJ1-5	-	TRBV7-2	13	TGTGCCAGCAGCCCTAGCTACAATCAGCCCCAGCATTTT	CASSPSYNQPQHF
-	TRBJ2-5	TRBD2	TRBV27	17	TGTGCCAGCAGTTTACTACTAGCGGGAGGGCAAAGAGAGACCCAGTACTTC	CASSLLLAGGQRETQYF
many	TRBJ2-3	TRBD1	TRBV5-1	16	TGCGCCAGCAGCGACACCTCCGGGACAGCCACAGATACGCAGTATTTT	CASSDTSGTATDTQYF
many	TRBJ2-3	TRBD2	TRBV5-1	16	TGCGCCAGCAGCTCACTAGCGGGAGTGAGGCCAGATACGCAGTATTTT	CASSSLAGVRPDTQYF
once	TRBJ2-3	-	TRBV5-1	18	TGCGCCAGCAGCCGGGACGCCGGGACACTTAATCTCCCAGATACGCAGTATTTT	CASSRDAGTLNLPDTQYF
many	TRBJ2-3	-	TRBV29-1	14	TGCAGCGTTGAATGGGTGGGAGAAAGAGATACGCAGTATTTT	CSVEWVGERDTQYF